These 19 T cell receptor beta chains originate from one sample sequenced in a study of monozygotic twins with inflammatory bowel disease. After re-calling the 5' RACE reads, TCRdb lists one entry per CDR3 protein, DNA absent. In all, the sample yields about 420,000 distinct CDR3 sequences. The sequencing sample was made of blood. All receptors derive from a human donor with ulcerative colitis or Crohn's disease, or a healthy co-twin of an affected twin (not recorded which).

This rearrangement joins TRBV7-3 to TRBJ2-3; the TCRdb call, TRBD2, lacks DNA for checking. Germline CDR1 and CDR2: SGHTA and FQGTGA. The CDR3 runs to 16 residues. The chain's CDR3 is CASSRTSGRGTDTQYF.

The chain combines TRBV20-1 with TRBJ2-3. CDR3 length: 13 residues. Germline V CDR1 and CDR2: DFQATT, SNEGSKA (reference sequence). This CDR3 reads CSASQTLTDTQYF.

The chain links TRBV11-1 to TRBJ2-1; TCRdb's D gene call, TRBD2, goes unchecked for lack of DNA. Germline V gene lookup returns CDR1 SGHAT and CDR2 FQDESV (reference sequence). The CDR3 runs 14 residues. CDR3 sequence: CASSLVGTPNEQFF. Filled out from reference TRBV11-1 and TRBJ2-1, the complete variable domain reads EAEVAQSPRYKITEKSQAVAFWCDPISGHATLYWYRQILGQGPELLVQFQDESVVDDSQLPKDRFSAERLKGVDSTLKIQPAELGDSAMYLCASSLVGTPNEQFFGPGTRLTVL.

The J gene is TRBJ2-2, the V gene TRBV12-3 or TRBV12-4; the D call of TRBD2 rests on TCRdb alone, since no DNA is present to check it. The CDR3 sequence is 16 residues long. CDR3 sequence reads: CASSTGTSGNTGELFF.

The chain links TRBV6-1 to TRBJ2-3; TCRdb picks TRBD1, but there is no DNA to check that call. CDR3 length: 12 residues. CDR1 and CDR2 (germline): MNHNS, SASEGT. CDR3 residues: CASTGGADTQYF.

This sequence joins TRBV10-3 and TRBJ1-1; without DNA, the TCRdb call of TRBD1 cannot be checked. Germline V lookup: CDR1 ENHRY, CDR2 SYGVKD. CDR3 length: 13 residues. The CDR3 loop is CAISPQGLGEAFF.

The chain is built from TRBV2 and TRBJ2-7. This CDR3 comprises 12 residues. The V gene's germline CDR1 is SNHLY and CDR2 FYNNEI. CDR3 protein: CATGGTFYEQYF. The entire variable domain, with the rest obtained from reference TRBV2 and TRBJ2-7, is as follows: EPEVTQTPSHQVTQMGQEVILRCVPISNHLYFYWYRQILGQKVEFLVSFYNNEISEKSEIFDDQFSVERPDGSNFTLKIRSTKLEDSAMYFCATGGTFYEQYFGPGTRLTVT.

The chain carries TRBV6-1 and TRBJ2-5; TCRdb's D call, TRBD1, is unchecked because there is no DNA. Per germline, CDR1 MNHNS and CDR2 SASEGT. This CDR3 contains 15 residues. CDR3 residues: CASRGRGQGQETQYF.

The V call is TRBV11-2, the J call TRBJ2-2; the D gene TCRdb calls, TRBD1, cannot be checked with no DNA. CDR1 and CDR2 from the germline V gene are SGHAT and FQNNGV. The CDR3 contains 15 residues. CDR3 region: CASSLEWGGTGELFF.

This chain's CDR3 is CAWSLGYNSPLHF. J is TRBJ1-6 and V is TRBV30. The CDR3 has 13 residues. Looked up from germline, CDR1 is GTSNPN and CDR2 is SVGIG (reference sequence).

The J gene is TRBJ2-1, the V gene TRBV5-1. Per the germline V gene, CDR1 is SGHRS and CDR2 is YFSETQ. The CDR3 runs 16 residues. CDR3 loop: CASSLVSGGSYNEQFF.

The chain joins TRBV18 to TRBJ1-2. Germline lookup yields CDR1 KGHSH and CDR2 LQKENI. This CDR3 comprises 15 residues. CDR3 sequence reads: CASSAGRAGLYGYTF.

The chain couples TRBV20-1 to TRBJ2-1; TCRdb reports TRBD2, a call that lacks DNA to check it against. The CDR3 totals 16 residues. Germline V gene data show CDR1 as DFQATT and CDR2 as SNEGSKA (reference sequence). CDR3 sequence reads: CSARDLRGATYNEQFF.

The chain recombines TRBV6-2 or TRBV6-3 with TRBJ2-3; TCRdb picks TRBD1, but there is no DNA to check that call. Germline loops: CDR1 MNHEY, CDR2 SVGEGT. This CDR3 is built from 14 residues. The CDR3 spells CASSPRTRADTQYF.

The chain combines TRBV20-1 with TRBJ2-1; the D call from TCRdb, TRBD2, cannot be confirmed without DNA. Germline V gives CDR1 DFQATT, CDR2 SNEGSKA (reference sequence). This CDR3 has 15 amino acids. CDR3 sequence reads: CSARVGLAGNNEQFF.

CDR3: CASSLERRNTDTQYF. V gene TRBV7-7 combines with J gene TRBJ2-3. The CDR3 is made up of 15 amino acids. Germline values: CDR1 SSHAT, CDR2 FNYEAQ (reference sequence).

This chain links TRBV12-3 or TRBV12-4 with TRBJ1-5. This CDR3 contains 14 residues. CDR3 residues: CASSSSAGTKPQHF.

V and J are TRBV7-9 and TRBJ2-1; TCRdb names TRBD2, which stays unverified in the absence of DNA. Germline-derived CDR1 and CDR2 are SEHNR and FQNEAQ (reference sequence). The CDR3 runs 16 residues. CDR3 protein: CASSPYPEREANEQFF.

The chain recombines TRBV6-5 with TRBJ2-3. This CDR3 has 15 amino acids. The germline V gene encodes CDR1 MNHEY and CDR2 SVGAGI. CDR3 sequence reads: CASSYSLVTPDTQYF.